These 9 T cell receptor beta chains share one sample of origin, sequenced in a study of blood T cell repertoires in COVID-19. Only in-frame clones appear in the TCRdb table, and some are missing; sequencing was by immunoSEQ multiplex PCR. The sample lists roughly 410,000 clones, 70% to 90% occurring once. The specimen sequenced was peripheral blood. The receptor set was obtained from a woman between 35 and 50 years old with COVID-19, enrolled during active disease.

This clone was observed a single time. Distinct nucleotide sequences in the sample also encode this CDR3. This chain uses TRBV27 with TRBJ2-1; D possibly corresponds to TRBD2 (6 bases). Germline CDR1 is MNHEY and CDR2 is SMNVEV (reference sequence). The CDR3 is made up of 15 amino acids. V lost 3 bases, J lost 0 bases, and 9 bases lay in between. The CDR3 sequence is CASSFRGLSYNEQFF. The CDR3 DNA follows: TGTGCCAGCAGTTTTCGGGGACTCTCCTACAATGAGCAGTTCTTC.

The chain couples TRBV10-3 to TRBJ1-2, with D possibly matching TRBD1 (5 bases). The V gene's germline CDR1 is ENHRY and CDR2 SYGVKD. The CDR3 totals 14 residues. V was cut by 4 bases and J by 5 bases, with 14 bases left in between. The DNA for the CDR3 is TGTGCCATCAGTGCCTCAACAGGAATGTATGGCTACACCTTC. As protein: CAISASTGMYGYTF.

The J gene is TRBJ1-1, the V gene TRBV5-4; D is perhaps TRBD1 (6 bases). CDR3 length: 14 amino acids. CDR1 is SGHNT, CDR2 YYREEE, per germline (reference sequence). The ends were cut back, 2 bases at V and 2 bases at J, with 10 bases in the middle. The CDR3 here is CASSFTRGNTEAFF. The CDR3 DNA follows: TGTGCCAGCAGCTTTACCAGGGGTAACACTGAAGCTTTCTTT. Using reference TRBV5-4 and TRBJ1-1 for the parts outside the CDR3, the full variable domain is ETGVTQSPTHLIKTRGQQVTLRCSSQSGHNTVSWYQQALGQGPQFIFQYYREEENGRGNFPPRFSGLQFPNYSSELNVNALELDDSALYLCASSFTRGNTEAFFGQGTRLTVV.

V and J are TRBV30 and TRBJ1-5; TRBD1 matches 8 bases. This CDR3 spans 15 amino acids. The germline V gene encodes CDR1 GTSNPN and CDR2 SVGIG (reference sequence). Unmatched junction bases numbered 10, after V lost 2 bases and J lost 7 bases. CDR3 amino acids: CAWSPGQGAWQPQHF. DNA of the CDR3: TGTGCCTGGAGTCCTGGGCAGGGGGCTTGGCAGCCCCAGCATTTT. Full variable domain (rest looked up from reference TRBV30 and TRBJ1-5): SQTIHQWPATLVQPVGSPLSLECTVEGTSNPNLYWYRQAAGRGLQLLFYSVGIGQISSEVPQNLSASRPQDRQFILSSKKLLLSDSGFYLCAWSPGQGAWQPQHFGDGTRLSIL.

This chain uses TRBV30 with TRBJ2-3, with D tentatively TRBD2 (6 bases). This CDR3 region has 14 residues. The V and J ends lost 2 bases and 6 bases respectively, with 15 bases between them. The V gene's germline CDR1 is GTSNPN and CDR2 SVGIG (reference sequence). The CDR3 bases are TGTGCCTGGAGTTCGGGACTTCCCGGGGATACGCAGTATTTT. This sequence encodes CAWSSGLPGDTQYF.

CDR3 in DNA: TGTGCCAGCAAGAGAGACAGGGGGACTAATGAAAAACTGTTTTTT. Protein product: CASKRDRGTNEKLFF. This chain joins TRBV2 and TRBJ1-4; 9 nucleotides align to TRBD1. The trim removed 7 bases at V and 2 bases at J, leaving 5 bases unmatched. The germline V gene has CDR1 SNHLY and CDR2 FYNNEI. The CDR3 length is 15 residues.

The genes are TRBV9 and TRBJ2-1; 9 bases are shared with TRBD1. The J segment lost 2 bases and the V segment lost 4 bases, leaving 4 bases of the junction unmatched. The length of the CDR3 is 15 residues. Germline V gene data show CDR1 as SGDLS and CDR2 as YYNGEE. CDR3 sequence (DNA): TGTGCCAGCAGCACACGACAGGGGGCCTACAATGAGCAGTTCTTC. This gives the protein CASSTRQGAYNEQFF.

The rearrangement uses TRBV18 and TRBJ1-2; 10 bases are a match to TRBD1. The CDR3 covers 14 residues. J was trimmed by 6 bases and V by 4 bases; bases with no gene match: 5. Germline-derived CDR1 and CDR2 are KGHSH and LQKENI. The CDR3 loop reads CASSLWTGGDGYTF. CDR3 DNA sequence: TGTGCCAGCTCACTATGGACAGGGGGAGATGGCTACACCTTC.

DNA for the CDR3: TGTGCCAGCAGCAAAGGGACAGGCATCTATGGCTACACCTTC. Protein sequence: CASSKGTGIYGYTF. The rearrangement links TRBV9 to TRBJ1-2; 8 bases agree with TRBD1. Germline V lookup: CDR1 SGDLS, CDR2 YYNGEE. This CDR3 has 14 residues. The V and J ends lost 4 bases and 4 bases, in that order; junction bases with no gene match: 6.